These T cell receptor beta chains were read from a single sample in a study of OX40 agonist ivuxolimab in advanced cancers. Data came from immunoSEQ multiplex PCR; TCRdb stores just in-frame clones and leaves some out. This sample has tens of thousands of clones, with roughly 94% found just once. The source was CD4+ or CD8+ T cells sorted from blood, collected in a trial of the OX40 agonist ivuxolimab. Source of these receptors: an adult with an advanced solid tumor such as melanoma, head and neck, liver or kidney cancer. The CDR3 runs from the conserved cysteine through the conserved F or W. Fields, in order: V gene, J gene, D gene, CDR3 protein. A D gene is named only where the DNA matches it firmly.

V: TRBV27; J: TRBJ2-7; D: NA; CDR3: CASGGWGSHYEQYF
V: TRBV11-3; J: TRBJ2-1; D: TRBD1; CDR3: CASKGQGENEQFF
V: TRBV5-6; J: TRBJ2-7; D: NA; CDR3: CASSLLDYEQYF
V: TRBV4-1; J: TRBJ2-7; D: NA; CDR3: CASSQERTANYEQYF
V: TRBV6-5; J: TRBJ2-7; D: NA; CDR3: CASSYSTNYEQYF
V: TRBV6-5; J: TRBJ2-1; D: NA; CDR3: CASSFMGEQFF
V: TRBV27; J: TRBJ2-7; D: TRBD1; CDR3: CASSYSTGLFPYEQYF
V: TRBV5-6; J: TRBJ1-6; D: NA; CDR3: CASSLYQGGSPLHF
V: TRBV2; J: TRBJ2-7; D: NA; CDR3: CASSESSREQYF
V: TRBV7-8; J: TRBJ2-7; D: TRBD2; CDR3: CASSPMGLAGHEQYF
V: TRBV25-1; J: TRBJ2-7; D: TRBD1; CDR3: CASSEWVGGGSYEQYF
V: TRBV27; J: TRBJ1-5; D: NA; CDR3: CASRGGLNSNQPQHF
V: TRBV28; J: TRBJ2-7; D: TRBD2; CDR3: CASGSSTSGSVRSYEQYF
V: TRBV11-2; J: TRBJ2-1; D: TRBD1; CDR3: CASRQGAGNEQFF
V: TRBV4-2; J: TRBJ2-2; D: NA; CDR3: CASSQEGGTGELFF
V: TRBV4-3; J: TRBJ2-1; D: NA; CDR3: CASSQGVGNEQFF
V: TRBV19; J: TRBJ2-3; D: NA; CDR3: CASSIDLARITDTQYF
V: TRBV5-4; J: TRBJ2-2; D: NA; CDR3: CASSFRGATGELFF
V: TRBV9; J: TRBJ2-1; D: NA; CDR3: CASSVEGPPGSEQFF
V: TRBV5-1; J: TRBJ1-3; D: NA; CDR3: CASSLEGESSGNTIYF
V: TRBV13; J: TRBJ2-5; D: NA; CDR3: CASRRGPGGRETQYF
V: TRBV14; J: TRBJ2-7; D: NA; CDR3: CASSRAGVPYEQYF
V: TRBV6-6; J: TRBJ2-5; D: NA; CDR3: CASSLEELQETQYF
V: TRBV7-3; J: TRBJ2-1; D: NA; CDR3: CASSPPQGNEQFF
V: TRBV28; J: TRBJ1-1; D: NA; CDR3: CASSLPSNTEAFF
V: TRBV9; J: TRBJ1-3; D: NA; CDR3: CASSGFRTGNTIYF
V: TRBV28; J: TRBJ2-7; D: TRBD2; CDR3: CASENSGRGYEQYF
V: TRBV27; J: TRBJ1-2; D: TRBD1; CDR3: CASSLGQGSDGYTF
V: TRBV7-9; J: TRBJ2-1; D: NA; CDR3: CASSQEAGSYNEQFF
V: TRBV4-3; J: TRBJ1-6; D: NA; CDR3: CASSPRDDSPLHF
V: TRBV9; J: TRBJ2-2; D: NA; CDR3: CASSPRLAKSNTGELFF
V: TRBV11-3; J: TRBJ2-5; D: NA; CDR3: CASSLGDRTETQYF
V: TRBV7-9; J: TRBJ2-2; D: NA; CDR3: CASSFGVEIGGELFF
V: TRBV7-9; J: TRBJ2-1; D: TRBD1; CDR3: CASSLDPDRGQFF
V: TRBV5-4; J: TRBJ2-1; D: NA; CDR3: CASSGADNEQFF
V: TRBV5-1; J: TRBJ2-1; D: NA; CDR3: CASREGYNEQFF
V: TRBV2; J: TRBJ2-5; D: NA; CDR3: CASSRETQYF
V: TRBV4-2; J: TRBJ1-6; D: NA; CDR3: CASSSGTSNSPLHF
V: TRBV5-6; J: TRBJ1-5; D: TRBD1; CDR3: CASSPTGGEGPQHF
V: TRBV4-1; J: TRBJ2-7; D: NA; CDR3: CASSQGTVYEQYF